This entry describes one T cell receptor (beta chain). These data are taken from a study of shared clonotypes between healthy human individuals. Per germline, CDR1 SNHLY and CDR2 FYNNEI. Trimming removed 10 bases from V and 2 bases from J, with 12 bases in between. This CDR3 is 12 amino acids long. Healthy and HIV-negative, the adult donors had no recent acute infections or vaccinations. Donors comprised only Caucasian adults living in Nashville, Tennessee. Evenly divided among several immunoSEQ plates was the genomic DNA of each subset. The table came from immunoSEQ multiplex PCR; TCRdb's copy has only in-frame clones and leaves some out. The sample contains roughly 490,000 clones, 79% of which appear only once.

The rearrangement uses TRBV2 and TRBJ2-7; no reliable D call. The sample comprised PBMCs. This clonotype originated in a woman aged 40-49 years in good health. Some clones in this sample may be carry-over from other donors' samples. CDR3 bases: TGTGCCACAACTACGGGCCCCTACGAGCAGTACTTC. Translating gives CATTTGPYEQYF. Complete variable domain (other parts from reference TRBV2 and TRBJ2-7): EPEVTQTPSHQVTQMGQEVILRCVPISNHLYFYWYRQILGQKVEFLVSFYNNEISEKSEIFDDQFSVERPDGSNFTLKIRSTKLEDSAMYFCATTTGPYEQYFGPGTRLTVT.